Each of the 13 T cell receptor beta chains below was sequenced from the same sample in a study of beta chain features in type 1 diabetes. Expressed TCRB transcripts got sequenced, as all isolated RNA was reverse transcribed. The repertoire was sequenced with immunoSEQ multiplex PCR; TCRdb's copy has only in-frame clones and lacks some. Of under 300,000 clones in the sample, 25% to 35% are singletons; the top ten hold about 3.9%. Material for sequencing was central memory CD4+ T cells from blood. Every receptor here comes from a man aged 30 to 39 in good health.

V gene TRBV30 combines with J gene TRBJ1-2, with a tentative D call TRBD1 (5 bases). Between the trimmed V and J ends, which lost 2 bases and 8 bases, there was a span of 12 bases. CDR1 is GTSNPN and CDR2 is SVGIG in the germline V gene (reference sequence). There are 12 residues in the CDR3. The CDR3 bases are TGTGCCTGGAGTCCTTCTAAGGGGGGCTACACCTTC. It yields the protein CAWSPSKGGYTF.

This clone has only a few counts. V usage is TRBV7-9 and J usage is TRBJ2-7; the D gene could be TRBD1 or TRBD2 (5 bases each). The DNA end favors TRBJ2-5, so the J call may be wrong. The CDR3 length is 12 residues. Germline V CDR1 and CDR2: SEHNR, FQNEAQ (reference sequence). In DNA form, the CDR3 reads TGTGCCAGCAGCTCCGGGACAGAGACCCAGTACTTC. Translating gives CASSSGTETQYF.

The chain carries TRBV30 and TRBJ2-1; TRBD1 aligns across 7 bases. CDR1 and CDR2 from the germline V gene are GTSNPN and SVGIG (reference sequence). With V trimmed by 3 bases and J by 8 bases, 4 bases remained unmatched. CDR3 length equals 12 residues. This chain's CDR3 is CAWSPRGHEQFF. The DNA for the CDR3 is TGTGCCTGGAGCCCTAGGGGGCATGAGCAGTTCTTC. Complete variable domain (other parts from reference TRBV30 and TRBJ2-1): SQTIHQWPATLVQPVGSPLSLECTVEGTSNPNLYWYRQAAGRGLQLLFYSVGIGQISSEVPQNLSASRPQDRQFILSSKKLLLSDSGFYLCAWSPRGHEQFFGPGTRLTVL.

This clone was counted between two and nine times. The rearrangement joins TRBV18 to TRBJ2-1; tentatively, D is TRBD1 (6 bases). There are 15 residues in the CDR3. V lost 3 bases to trimming and J lost 8 bases, with 17 bases between them. Germline V gene lookup returns CDR1 KGHSH and CDR2 LQKENI. The DNA of the CDR3 is TGTGCCAGCTCACCGAAGGCCAGGGGATGGGATGAGCAGTTCTTC. Protein product: CASSPKARGWDEQFF. The whole variable domain, filled in from reference TRBV18 and TRBJ2-1, reads NAGVMQNPRHLVRRRGQEARLRCSPMKGHSHVYWYRQLPEEGLKFMVYLQKENIIDESGMPKERFSAEFPKEGPSILRIQQVVRGDSAAYFCASSPKARGWDEQFFGPGTRLTVL.

This clone was counted many times. This chain links TRBV2 with TRBJ2-5, with a tentative D call TRBD2 (6 bases). With 8 bases removed from V and 7 bases from J, the gap between germline ends came to 20 bases. The CDR3 runs to 14 residues. The germline gives CDR1 SNHLY, CDR2 FYNNEI. This CDR3 is CASEGGDGLRTQYF. CDR3 DNA: TGTGCCAGCGAAGGCGGGGATGGTTTAAGGACCCAGTACTTC.

The sample holds a few counts of this clone. V and J are TRBV19 and TRBJ2-3, with unresolved D. The V gene lost 7 bases and the J gene lost 3 bases, with 11 bases spanning the gap. CDR1 is LNHDA and CDR2 is SQIVND in the germline V gene (reference sequence). The CDR3 covers 13 residues. The CDR3 sequence: CASKLGPTDTQYF. CDR3 bases: TGTGCCAGTAAATTGGGCCCGACAGATACGCAGTATTTT.

The chain has TRBV27 and TRBJ2-1; 11 bases match TRBD2. V gave up 6 bases and J gave up 7 bases; unmatched junction bases: 11. The germline gives CDR1 MNHEY, CDR2 SMNVEV (reference sequence). There are 16 residues in the CDR3. CDR3 sequence reads: CASRPQLAGDSNEQFF. CDR3 coding DNA: TGTGCCAGCAGGCCCCAACTAGCGGGGGACTCTAATGAGCAGTTCTTC.

This clone was observed a handful of times. The genes are TRBV7-2 and TRBJ2-7, with 8 bases lining up with TRBD2. Trimming took 5 bases from V and 3 from J; bases not matched to a gene: 9. The CDR3 spans 15 residues. Per the germline V gene, CDR1 is SGHTA and CDR2 is FQGNSA. The CDR3 DNA reads as TGTGCCAGCAGCCGAACTAGCGGTTCCCTCTACGAGCAGTACTTC. It yields the protein CASSRTSGSLYEQYF.

The J gene is TRBJ2-7, the V gene TRBV2; D may be TRBD2 (6 bases). The CDR3 length is 13 residues. V lost 6 bases, J lost 2 bases, and 11 bases lay in between. The germline gives CDR1 SNHLY, CDR2 FYNNEI. CDR3 in amino acids: CASRGTSAYEQYF. Here the CDR3 DNA reads TGTGCCAGCAGGGGGACTTCAGCCTACGAGCAGTACTTC.

V usage is TRBV4-3 and J usage is TRBJ2-1; the D gene is possibly TRBD2 (6 bases). V dropped 4 bases and J dropped 10 bases, with 14 bases sitting between them. Germline CDR1 reads LGHNA; CDR2 reads YSLEER. The length of the CDR3 is 13 residues. Here the CDR3 reads CASSPRSGDEQFF. Here the CDR3 DNA reads TGCGCCAGCAGCCCCAGGTCGGGAGACGAGCAGTTCTTC.

The genes are TRBV19 and TRBJ2-7; TRBD2 matches 10 bases. The CDR3 contains 16 residues. V shed 5 bases, J shed 1 base, and the junction held 8 bases outside the gene matches. Germline CDR1 reads LNHDA; CDR2 reads SQIVND (reference sequence). CDR3 coding DNA: TGTGCCAGTAGTTACTCAGCGGGAGGGCCGTCCTACGAGCAGTACTTC. This translates into CASSYSAGGPSYEQYF.

The sample holds a few counts of this clone. This chain links TRBV5-1 with TRBJ2-3, with unresolved D. Trimming stripped 2 bases from V and 0 bases from J, with 10 bases between. CDR1 is SGHRS, CDR2 YFSETQ, per germline. The CDR3 runs to 15 residues. The CDR3 sequence: CASSLGVFSTDTQYF. CDR3 DNA: TGCGCCAGCAGCTTAGGAGTATTTAGCACAGATACGCAGTATTTT.

This clone appeared a few times. This likely reflects a read error, since a far larger clone is one base away. Additional DNA sequences in this sample encode the identical CDR3. CDR3 region: CASSPWGGPSSYEQYF. For the CDR3, the DNA is TGTGCCAGCAGCCCTTGGGGGGGTCCCAGCTCCTACGAGCAGTACTTC. The chain joins TRBV7-2 to TRBJ2-7; 7 bases agree with TRBD2. Germline CDR1 reads SGHTA; CDR2 reads FQGNSA. The V gene end was trimmed by 5 bases and the J gene end by 0 bases; junction bases not matched to a gene: 10. The CDR3 runs 16 residues.